This entry is about one TCR beta chain. Per germline, CDR1 SGHDN and CDR2 FVKESK. Trimming cost V 1 base and J 4 bases, with 3 bases left between them. The CDR3 runs 12 residues. This sample stems from a study of blood T cell repertoires in COVID-19. Study background: From T cells, B-cell-depleted T cells, or PBMCs came the material, which was cDNA or gDNA.

Original handling: Amplification with reference gene primers provided the estimates of nucleated cell counts. Some clones are missing from TCRdb's copy, which holds only in-frame ones; the method was immunoSEQ multiplex PCR. The V and J calls and clone size were taken over from that table, and D and trimming were inferred from the DNA. Here the sample spans approximately 300,000 clones, 89% being singletons. This TCR was recovered from a man aged 18-30 years who had recovered from COVID-19. The chain has TRBV14 and TRBJ2-3, with D uncertain. The sequenced material came from peripheral blood. CDR3 coding DNA: TGTGCCAGCAGCCAAGTAGCAGATACGCAGTATTTT. This encodes CASSQVADTQYF.